The 13 T cell receptor beta chains listed next were all sequenced from one sample in a study of spatial heterogeneity in lung cancer. MiXCR, applied by TCRdb to the 5' RACE reads, yields one record per CDR3 protein. In the table there are roughly 40,000 distinct CDR3 sequences, approximately 6.3% of which are singletons. Time point noted: sample taken at primary tumor resection. The material was PBMCs, obtained at surgery. Every receptor here comes from a female donor with early-stage non-small cell lung cancer.

This clonotype was recorded many times. The genes are TRBV11-2 and TRBJ1-1; D is perhaps TRBD1 (6 bases). The CDR3 consists of 15 residues. Between the trimmed V and J ends, which lost 5 bases and 0 bases, there was a span of 13 bases. Germline V gene sequence: CDR1 SGHAT, CDR2 FQNNGV. CDR3 sequence (DNA): TGTGCCAGCAGCGCCAGGGACAAGATGAACACTGAAGCTTTCTTT. Its protein is CASSARDKMNTEAFF.

Only a few counts were recorded for this clonotype. The chain is built from TRBV7-9 and TRBJ2-5; 8 nucleotides align to TRBD1. The junction had 2 bases not matched to a gene; V was cut back by 7 bases and J by 1 base. Germline V gives CDR1 SEHNR, CDR2 FQNEAQ (reference sequence). The CDR3 totals 13 residues. CDR3 DNA sequence: TGTGCCAGCACCGGACAGGGCCAAGAGACCCAGTACTTC. It specifies CASTGQGQETQYF.

In this sample, this clonotype turned up many times. The chain employs TRBV11-2 and TRBJ1-6; 8 positions agree with TRBD1. This CDR3 region has 14 residues. Germline CDR1 and CDR2: SGHAT and FQNNGV. V was pared by 5 bases and J by 10 bases, with 7 bases of the junction left unmatched. The CDR3 region has the DNA TGTGCCAGCAGCCCCGACAGGGGAAGGTCACCCCTCCACTTT. Translating gives CASSPDRGRSPLHF.

Many counts were recorded for this clonotype. The CDR3 is CASTRTGIFTYEQYF. The CDR3 coding sequence is TGTGCCAGCACCCGAACAGGGATATTTACCTACGAGCAGTACTTC. The genes are TRBV27 and TRBJ2-7; a weak D match, TRBD1 (6 bases). CDR3 size: 15 residues. V was clipped by 7 bases and J by 2 bases, with 18 bases between them. CDR1 and CDR2 from the germline V gene are MNHEY and SMNVEV (reference sequence).

This clonotype was seen only a few times. This sequence joins TRBV10-2 and TRBJ2-3; TRBD2 might be the D (5 bases). Trimming took off 3 bases at V and 3 bases at J, with 13 bases between the two ends. Germline CDR1 reads WSHSY; CDR2 reads SAAADI. The CDR3 spans 15 residues. Here the CDR3 reads CASSDLASRTDTQYF. In nucleotides, the CDR3 is TGCGCCAGCAGTGATTTGGCTAGCCGTACAGATACGCAGTATTTT.

This clonotype was found many times. The rearrangement uses TRBV15 and TRBJ1-1; D is unclear. Trimming shortened V by 5 bases and J by 1 base, and 14 bases separated the two germline ends. The germline V gene has CDR1 LNHNV and CDR2 YYDKDF (reference sequence). The CDR3 totals 15 residues. CDR3 in amino acids: CATSPPGKPNTEAFF. DNA for the CDR3: TGTGCCACCAGCCCCCCCGGTAAGCCGAACACTGAAGCTTTCTTT.

This clonotype was counted a few times. This chain links TRBV3-1 with TRBJ1-4; TRBD1 agrees at 7 bases. Germline values: CDR1 LGHDT, CDR2 YNNKEL (reference sequence). The CDR3 has 16 residues. V lost 3 bases to trimming and J lost 5 bases; unmatched junction nucleotides: 9. This CDR3 is CASSQDPGGGNEKLFF. The CDR3 bases are TGTGCCAGCAGCCAGGACCCAGGGGGTGGCAATGAAAAACTGTTTTTT.

This clonotype was counted at least ten times. V is TRBV6-2 or TRBV6-3 and J is TRBJ1-2, with a tentative D call TRBD1 (6 bases). Looked up from germline, CDR1 is MNHEY and CDR2 is SVGEGT. V gave up 8 bases and J gave up 6 bases, with 10 bases separating them. CDR3 length equals 11 residues. The CDR3 loop reads CASLNRDGYTF. For the CDR3, the DNA is TGTGCCAGCTTGAACAGGGATGGCTACACCTTC.

This clonotype was counted at least ten times. The chain is built from TRBV2 and TRBJ2-3, with D possibly being TRBD1 (6 bases). With 6 bases removed from V and 0 bases from J, the gap between germline ends came to 13 bases. The CDR3 runs to 15 residues. Germline CDR1 is SNHLY and CDR2 is FYNNEI. CDR3 sequence reads: CASRARDTSTDTQYF. The CDR3 DNA follows: TGTGCCAGCAGAGCCCGGGACACTAGCACAGATACGCAGTATTTT. Based on the CDR3 plus reference TRBV2 and TRBJ2-3, the full variable domain is EPEVTQTPSHQVTQMGQEVILRCVPISNHLYFYWYRQILGQKVEFLVSFYNNEISEKSEIFDDQFSVERPDGSNFTLKIRSTKLEDSAMYFCASRARDTSTDTQYFGPGTRLTVL.

This clonotype was counted many times. This chain uses TRBV6-2 or TRBV6-3 with TRBJ2-7, with no clear D. The CDR3 is 14 amino acids. V dropped 10 bases and J dropped 0 bases, with 16 bases sitting between them. Germline CDR1 MNHEY, CDR2 SVGEGT. The CDR3 nucleotides read TGTGCCATCCACAACCCACAGAGCTCCTACGAGCAGTACTTC. Translation: CAIHNPQSSYEQYF.

This clonotype appeared many times. This chain's CDR3 is CATSDLGTPHEQYF. The CDR3 DNA reads TGTGCCACCAGTGATTTAGGGACCCCGCACGAGCAGTACTTC. This chain connects TRBV24-1 to TRBJ2-7; either TRBD1 or TRBD2 may fit D (5 bases each). This CDR3 has 14 residues. The ends were cut back, 1 base at V and 5 bases at J, with 11 bases in the middle. Germline V CDR1 and CDR2: KGHDR, SFDVKD.

This clonotype was found many times. This chain uses TRBV11-3 with TRBJ2-7; 7 bases agree with TRBD1. The V gene's germline CDR1 is SGHNT and CDR2 YENEEA. After removal of 5 bases from V and 5 bases from J, the junction contained 12 bases not matched to a gene. This CDR3 has 15 residues. CDR3 region: CASSPDIYRGHEQYF. Here the CDR3 DNA reads TGTGCCAGCAGCCCGGACATTTACAGGGGTCACGAGCAGTACTTC. The full variable domain, completed using reference TRBV11-3 and TRBJ2-7, is EAGVVQSPRYKIIEKKQPVAFWCNPISGHNTLYWYLQNLGQGPELLIRYENEEAVDDSQLPKDRFSAERLKGVDSTLKIQPAELGDSAVYLCASSPDIYRGHEQYFGPGTRLTVT.

This clonotype was observed at least ten times. The rearrangement joins TRBV12-3 or TRBV12-4 to TRBJ1-5, with D possibly TRBD1 on 6 matching bases. Trimming took 3 bases from V and 3 from J, leaving 9 bases between them. The CDR3 length is 14 residues. CDR3 DNA: TGTGCCAGCAGTTTGAGGGACACCAATCAGCCCCAGCATTTT. Translation gives CASSLRDTNQPQHF.